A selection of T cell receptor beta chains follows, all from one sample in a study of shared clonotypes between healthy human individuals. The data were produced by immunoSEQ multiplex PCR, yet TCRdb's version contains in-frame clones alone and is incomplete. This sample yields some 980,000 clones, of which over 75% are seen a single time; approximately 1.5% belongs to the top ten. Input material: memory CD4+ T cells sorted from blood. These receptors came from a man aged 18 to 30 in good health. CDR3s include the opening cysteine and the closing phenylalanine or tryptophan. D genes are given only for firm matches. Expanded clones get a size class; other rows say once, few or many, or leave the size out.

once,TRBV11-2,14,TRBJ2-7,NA,CASSLSSRAYEQYF,TGTGCCAGCAGCCTTTCCTCTCGGGCCTACGAGCAGTACTTC
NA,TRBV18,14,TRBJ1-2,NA,CASSLDPRDYGYTF,TGTGCCAGCTCACTAGATCCGCGAGACTATGGCTACACCTTC
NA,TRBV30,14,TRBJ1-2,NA,CAWNMRGTTAGYTF,TGTGCCTGGAACATGCGGGGGACTACAGCTGGCTACACCTTC
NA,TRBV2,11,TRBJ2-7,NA,CASSQGLGQYF,TGTGCCAGCAGTCAGGGACTTGGGCAGTACTTC
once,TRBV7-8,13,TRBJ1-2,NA,CASSLGANYGYTF,TGTGCCAGCAGCTTGGGGGCTAACTATGGCTACACCTTC
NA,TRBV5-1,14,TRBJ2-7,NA,CASSLERSSYEQYF,TGCGCCAGCAGCTTGGAACGGAGCTCCTACGAGCAGTACTTC
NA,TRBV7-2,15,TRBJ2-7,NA,CASSLRGASSYEQYF,TGTGCCAGCAGCTTACGGGGGGCAAGCTCCTACGAGCAGTACTTC
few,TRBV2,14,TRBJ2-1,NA,CASSGTQTNNEQFF,TGTGCCAGCAGCGGGACCCAGACCAACAATGAGCAGTTCTTC
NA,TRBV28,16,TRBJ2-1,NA,CASSYQFLSSYNEQFF,TGTGCCAGCAGTTACCAGTTCCTGAGCTCCTACAATGAGCAGTTCTTC
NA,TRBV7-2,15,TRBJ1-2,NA,CASSQQGGMDYGYTF,TGTGCCAGCAGCCAACAGGGAGGCATGGACTATGGCTACACCTTC
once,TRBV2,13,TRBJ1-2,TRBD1,CASGGDSSYGYTF,TGTGCCAGCGGGGGGGACAGCTCCTATGGCTACACCTTC
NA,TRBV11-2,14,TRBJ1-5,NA,CASSLAAVGQPQHF,TGTGCCAGCAGCTTAGCGGCGGTGGGACAGCCCCAGCATTTT
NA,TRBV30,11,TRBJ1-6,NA,CAWKQNSPLHF,TGTGCCTGGAAGCAGAATTCACCCCTCCACTTT
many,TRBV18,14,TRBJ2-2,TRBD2,CASSWREVTGELFF,TGTGCCAGCTCATGGCGGGAGGTCACCGGGGAGCTGTTTTTT
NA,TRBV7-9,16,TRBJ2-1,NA,CASSSDGAGRHNEQFF,TGTGCCAGCAGCTCCGACGGGGCGGGGCGACACAATGAGCAGTTCTTC
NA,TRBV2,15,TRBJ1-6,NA,CASSEEAPYNSPLHF,TGTGCCAGCAGTGAAGAGGCGCCTTATAATTCACCCCTCCACTTT
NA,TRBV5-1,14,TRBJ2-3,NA,CASSVRGDTDTQYF,TGCGCCAGCAGCGTCAGGGGTGACACAGATACGCAGTATTTT
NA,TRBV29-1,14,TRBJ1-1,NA,CSVAPGTLNTEAFF,TGCAGCGTTGCACCCGGGACACTGAACACTGAAGCTTTCTTT
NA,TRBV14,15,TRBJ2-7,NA,CASSRGTPTFYEQYF,TGTGCCAGCAGTCGTGGGACACCTACCTTCTACGAGCAGTACTTC
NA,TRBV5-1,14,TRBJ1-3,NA,CASSPGAEGNTIYF,TGCGCCAGCAGCCCGGGAGCAGAAGGAAACACCATATATTTT
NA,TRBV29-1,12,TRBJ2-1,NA,CSVEPGSNEQFF,TGCAGCGTTGAGCCTGGTTCCAATGAGCAGTTCTTC
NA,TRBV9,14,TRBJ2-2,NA,CASSVGDNTGELFF,TGTGCCAGCAGCGTAGGAGATAACACCGGGGAGCTGTTTTTT
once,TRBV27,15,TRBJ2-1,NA,CASSLSDLDKNEQFF,TGTGCCAGCAGTTTATCGGACCTTGACAAGAATGAGCAGTTCTTC
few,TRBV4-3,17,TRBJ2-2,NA,CASSQAVGTTGTGELFF,TGCGCCAGCAGCCAAGCCGTGGGGACAACGGGCACCGGGGAGCTGTTTTTT
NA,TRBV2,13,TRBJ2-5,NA,CASSGRGRVTQYF,TGTGCCAGCAGTGGCCGCGGCAGGGTGACCCAGTACTTC
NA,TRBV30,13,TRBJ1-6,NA,CAWHRDISSPLHF,TGTGCCTGGCACCGGGACATTAGTTCACCCCTCCACTTT
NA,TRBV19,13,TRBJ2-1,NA,CASRPGPANEQFF,TGTGCCAGTAGGCCGGGGCCGGCGAATGAGCAGTTCTTC
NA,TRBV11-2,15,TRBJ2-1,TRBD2,CASSSQGGRLWEQFF,TGTGCCAGCAGCTCCCAGGGCGGGAGGCTATGGGAGCAGTTCTTC
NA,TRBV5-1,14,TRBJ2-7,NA,CASSRSPLYDEQYF,TGCGCCAGCAGCCGATCCCCTCTCTATGACGAGCAGTACTTC
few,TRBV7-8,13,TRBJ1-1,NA,CASSRGANTEAFF,TGTGCCAGCAGCAGGGGGGCTAACACTGAAGCTTTCTTT
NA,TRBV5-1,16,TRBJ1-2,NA,CASSLGGRTANYGYTF,TGCGCCAGCAGTCTGGGGGGCAGGACGGCTAACTATGGCTACACCTTC
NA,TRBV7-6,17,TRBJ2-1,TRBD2,CASSLLAGEGSYNEQFF,TGTGCCAGCAGCCTATTAGCGGGAGAGGGCTCCTACAATGAGCAGTTCTTC
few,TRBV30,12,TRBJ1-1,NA,CAWSPGGREAFF,TGTGCCTGGAGTCCGGGGGGCCGTGAAGCTTTCTTT
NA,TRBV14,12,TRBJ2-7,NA,CASSQTGYEQYF,TGTGCCAGCAGCCAAACGGGATACGAGCAGTACTTC
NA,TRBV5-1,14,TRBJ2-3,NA,CASSLHGVGGTQYF,TGCGCCAGCAGCTTGCATGGGGTGGGCGGAACGCAGTATTTT
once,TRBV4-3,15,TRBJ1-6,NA,CASSQETGSNSPLHF,TGCGCCAGCAGCCAAGAAACAGGTAGTAATTCACCCCTCCACTTT
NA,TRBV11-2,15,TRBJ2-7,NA,CASSPSGVLGFEQYF,TGTGCCAGCAGCCCGAGTGGGGTCCTGGGCTTCGAGCAGTACTTC
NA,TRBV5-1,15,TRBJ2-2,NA,CASSPRAANGGELFF,TGCGCCAGCAGCCCGCGGGCGGCTAACGGCGGGGAGCTGTTTTTT
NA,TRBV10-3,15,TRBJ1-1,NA,CAISESGKENTEAFF,TGTGCCATCAGTGAGTCAGGCAAAGAGAACACTGAAGCTTTCTTT
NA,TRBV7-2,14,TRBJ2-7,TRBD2,CASSLSGSMYEQYF,TGTGCCAGCAGCTTAAGCGGGAGTATGTACGAGCAGTACTTC